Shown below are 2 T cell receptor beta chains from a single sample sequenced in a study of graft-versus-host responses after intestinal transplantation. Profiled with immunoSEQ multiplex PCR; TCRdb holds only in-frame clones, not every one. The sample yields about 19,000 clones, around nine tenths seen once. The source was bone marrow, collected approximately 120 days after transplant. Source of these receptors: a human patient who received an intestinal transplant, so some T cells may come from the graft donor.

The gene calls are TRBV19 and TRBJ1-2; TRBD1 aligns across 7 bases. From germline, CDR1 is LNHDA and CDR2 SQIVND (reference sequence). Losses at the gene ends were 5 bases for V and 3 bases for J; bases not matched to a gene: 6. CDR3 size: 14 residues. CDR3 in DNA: TGTGCCAGTAGTTGGACAGGAGGCGACTATGGCTACACCTTC. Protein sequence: CASSWTGGDYGYTF.

The CDR3 DNA reads TGTGCCAGCAGCCTCACAGATACGCAGTATTTT. This gives the protein CASSLTDTQYF. The chain couples TRBV7-9 to TRBJ2-3; D is unresolved. Germline assignment: CDR1 SEHNR and CDR2 FQNEAQ (reference sequence). V was shortened by 5 bases and J by 2 bases, with 2 bases between the two germline ends. This CDR3 region has 11 residues.